One and the same sample provided the 22 T cell receptor beta chains below, sequenced in a study of human T cells and chemical hapten exposure. Using its own MiXCR run on the RACE reads, TCRdb lists one record per CDR3 protein. This sample has more than 85,000 distinct CDR3 sequences, with about 34% found just once. Time point here: patch test 3, about 24 weeks after DPC sensitization. Treatment indicated: therapeutic diphenylcyclopropenone sensitization with weekly scalp DPC. Specimen: whole blood, collected in connection with sensitization to the hapten diphenylcyclopropenone (DPC). The source of these receptors is a man aged 40-55 years with alopecia areata. Some clones in this sample may be carry-over from other donors' samples.

The chain links TRBV7-9 to TRBJ2-1; D not certain. CDR3 size: 11 residues. The V gene's germline CDR1 is SEHNR and CDR2 FQNEAQ (reference sequence). Trimming took 5 bases from V and 12 from J, leaving 11 bases between them. As DNA, the CDR3 is TGTGCCAGCAGCCTAAATCTAGGGCAGTTCTTC. This gives the protein CASSLNLGQFF.

The chain couples TRBV20-1 to TRBJ2-3; D is perhaps TRBD1 or TRBD2 (5 bases each). This CDR3 is 12 amino acids long. Trimming removed 6 bases at V and 6 bases at J, with 13 bases between. CDR1 DFQATT and CDR2 SNEGSKA come from the germline V gene (reference sequence). CDR3 sequence (DNA): TGCAGTGCCACGGGACCCCGCGATACGCAGTATTTT. As protein: CSATGPRDTQYF.

The rearrangement links TRBV3-1 to TRBJ2-2, with D unresolved. The CDR3 length is 12 residues. Deletions cut 6 bases from V and 4 bases from J, with 6 bases between. Germline lookup yields CDR1 LGHDT and CDR2 YNNKEL (reference sequence). CDR3 sequence reads: CASRFPTGELFF. CDR3 DNA: TGTGCCAGCAGGTTTCCCACCGGGGAGCTGTTTTTT.

The chain links TRBV21-1 to TRBJ2-7; no check of the table's D call, TRBD1, against the DNA was made. TRBV21-1 counts as a pseudogene. CDR3 length: 17 residues. Here the CDR3 DNA reads TGTGCCAGCAGCAAAGTTCGGAGGCAGGGGGCGCGTTACGAGCAGTACGTC. Protein: CASSKVRRQGARYEQYV.

The gene calls are TRBV7-2 and TRBJ2-2; D ambiguous. The CDR3 has 15 amino acids. CDR1 is SGHTA, CDR2 FQGNSA, per germline. Trimming stripped 4 bases from V and 8 bases from J, with 17 bases between. The CDR3 region has the DNA TGTGCCAGCAGCTCCACCGTGAGTGTGGCTGGGGAGCTGTTTTTT. It specifies CASSSTVSVAGELFF.

The CDR3 bases are TGCGCCAGCAGCCCTGGCCTGGGGGGGACTGAAGCTTTCTTT. Its protein is CASSPGLGGTEAFF. The chain recombines TRBV5-1 with TRBJ1-1, with D perhaps TRBD1 (5 bases). This CDR3 comprises 14 residues. The germline CDR1 and CDR2 sequences are SGHRS and YFSETQ. V was clipped by 4 bases and J by 5 bases, with 15 bases between them.

The chain recombines TRBV15 with TRBJ1-3, with D perhaps TRBD1 (5 bases). Germline assignment: CDR1 LNHNV and CDR2 YYDKDF (reference sequence). The V gene lost 1 base and the J gene lost 2 bases, with 9 bases spanning the gap. CDR3 length: 15 residues. CDR3 nucleotides: TGTGCCACCAGCAGAGCTGGGGGGGCTGGAAACACCATATATTTT. Translation gives CATSRAGGAGNTIYF.

The rearrangement joins TRBV5-6 to TRBJ2-7; D uncertain. The CDR3 covers 11 residues. The germline CDR1 and CDR2 sequences are SGHDT and YYEEEE. Trimming took 3 bases from V and 9 from J, leaving 10 bases between them. The CDR3, as DNA: TGTGCCAGCAGCTACGGGCCTGGGCAGTACTTC. Translated, it gives CASSYGPGQYF.

The chain joins TRBV5-1 to TRBJ2-5; D perhaps matches TRBD2 (5 bases). V lost 7 bases and J lost 2, with 12 bases in between. The CDR3 runs to 13 residues. Germline CDR1 and CDR2: SGHRS and YFSETQ. The DNA of the CDR3 is TGCGCCAGCGGGAGCCCCTTTCAAGAGACCCAGTACTTC. Translating it yields CASGSPFQETQYF.

This clonotype has a handful of counts. This chain uses TRBV28 with TRBJ1-1; perhaps TRBD1 as D (6 bases). The CDR3 length is 13 residues. Trimming shortened V by 8 bases and J by 5 bases, and 15 bases separated the two germline ends. CDR1 and CDR2 (germline): MDHEN, SYDVKM. The CDR3: CASRDTTFTEAFF. The CDR3 DNA follows: TGTGCCAGCCGGGACACTACGTTTACTGAAGCTTTCTTT.

The V call is TRBV30, the J call TRBJ2-2; 9 bases agree with TRBD2. Germline-derived CDR1 and CDR2 are GTSNPN and SVGIG (reference sequence). The CDR3 length is 14 residues. V gave up 6 bases and J gave up 3 bases; unmatched junction bases: 5. The CDR3 DNA sequence: TGTGCCTGTATGACTAGCGGATACACCGGGGAGCTGTTTTTT. The encoded protein is CACMTSGYTGELFF.

The chain recombines TRBV7-2 with TRBJ1-5; 7 positions match TRBD1. CDR3 length: 17 residues. In germline, CDR1 is SGHTA, CDR2 FQGNSA. V lost 1 base and J lost 7; bases outside the gene matches: 13. In DNA, the CDR3 is TGTGCCAGCAGCTTAGGAGGGGGCGGTACTCGTCAGCAGCCCCAGCATTTT. This sequence encodes CASSLGGGGTRQQPQHF.

This clonotype has just a few counts. The chain links TRBV5-6 to TRBJ2-3; D is uncertain. The germline V and J ends were trimmed by 1 base and 1 base, with 4 bases remaining between them. The CDR3 length is 13 residues. Germline V gene lookup returns CDR1 SGHDT and CDR2 YYEEEE. The CDR3 protein is CASSLLGTDTQYF. The CDR3 region has the DNA TGTGCCAGCAGCTTGCTAGGCACAGATACGCAGTATTTT.

This chain links TRBV2 with TRBJ1-1; maybe TRBD1 (6 bases). V dropped 10 bases and J dropped 0 bases, with 12 bases sitting between them. CDR1 and CDR2 (germline): SNHLY, FYNNEI. The length of the CDR3 is 13 residues. CDR3 amino acids: CAIYRAVNTEAFF. The CDR3 nucleotides are TGTGCCATCTACAGGGCGGTGAACACTGAAGCTTTCTTT.

The chain joins TRBV7-8 to TRBJ1-1; D is unclear. This CDR3 spans 16 amino acids. The V and J ends lost 5 bases and 7 bases respectively, with 23 bases between them. Germline loops: CDR1 SGHVS, CDR2 FQNEAQ. For the CDR3, the DNA is TGTGCCAGCAGCCCCGAGATCGGGGAGGGTCGTGGTGAAGCTTTCTTT. Protein sequence: CASSPEIGEGRGEAFF.

CDR3 DNA: TGTGCCAGCAGCCCCGGGACAGGGAGGACTGAAGCTTTCTTT. It is translated as CASSPGTGRTEAFF. The rearrangement joins TRBV14 to TRBJ1-1, with 9 bases matching TRBD1. Germline CDR1 is SGHDN and CDR2 is FVKESK. The CDR3 spans 14 residues. V lost 4 bases, J lost 5 bases, and 5 bases stayed unmatched.

This clonotype has a handful of counts. V and J are TRBV29-1 and TRBJ2-3, with TRBD1 matching over 10 bases. The CDR3 has 13 amino acids. From germline, CDR1 is SQVTM and CDR2 ANQGSEA. V lost 8 bases, J lost 4 bases, and 6 bases stayed unmatched. The CDR3 DNA is TGCAGCCTTAGACAGGGGGCGTCAGATACGCAGTATTTT. Amino acid sequence: CSLRQGASDTQYF.

The chain employs TRBV6-5 and TRBJ2-3, with TRBD1 identical over 12 bases. Unmatched junction bases numbered 5, after V lost 6 bases and J lost 4 bases. The CDR3 contains 15 residues. Germline loops: CDR1 MNHEY, CDR2 SVGAGI. Written as DNA, the CDR3 is TGTGCCAGCAGCGAGGGACAGGGGGCCGCAGATACGCAGTATTTT. It yields the protein CASSEGQGAADTQYF.

The chain couples TRBV12-3 or TRBV12-4 to TRBJ2-3; the match to TRBD2 covers 14 bases. CDR3 size: 15 residues. The V gene end was trimmed by 6 bases and the J gene end by 6 bases; junction bases not matched to a gene: 5. The CDR3 DNA reads TGTGCCAGCAGGGGACTAGCGGGAGCTAGGGATACGCAGTATTTT. Its protein product is CASRGLAGARDTQYF.

The rearrangement joins TRBV29-1 to TRBJ2-3, with 10 nucleotides matching TRBD2. Germline values: CDR1 SQVTM, CDR2 ANQGSEA. With 3 bases clipped from V and 4 bases from J, the junction kept 7 bases outside the gene matches. This CDR3 is 15 amino acids long. The CDR3: CSVESSGSRADTQYF. The DNA of the CDR3 is TGCAGCGTTGAGTCTAGCGGGAGTCGTGCAGATACGCAGTATTTT.

This clonotype was recorded many times. J is TRBJ2-1 and V is TRBV29-1; 8 bases match TRBD2. In germline, CDR1 is SQVTM, CDR2 ANQGSEA. V shed 7 bases and J 3 bases; nucleotides not matched to a gene: 8. The CDR3 is 14 amino acids. The chain's CDR3 is CSAKPTSGYNEQFF. CDR3 bases: TGCAGCGCCAAGCCCACTAGCGGCTACAATGAGCAGTTCTTC.

This clonotype was detected a few times. This chain connects TRBV20-1 to TRBJ2-3; D uncertain. Germline CDR1 DFQATT, CDR2 SNEGSKA (reference sequence). The CDR3 sequence is 14 residues long. Trimming left V 0 bases short and J 5 bases short, with 12 bases between. The CDR3 DNA is TGCAGTGCTAGAGATCCCCCCTCCGGAGATACGCAGTATTTT. This translates into CSARDPPSGDTQYF.